The 2 T cell receptor beta chains given below trace back to one sample, sequenced in a study of early T cells in non-severe SARS-CoV-2 infection. From the 5' RACE reads, TCRdb called clonotypes with MiXCR, one entry per CDR3 protein. The repertoire consists of about 61,000 distinct CDR3 sequences, with approximately 10% occurring once and the leading ten covering 1.2%. Sequences were obtained from whole blood. The receptors derive from an adult who was a healthcare worker with PCR-confirmed SARS-CoV-2 infection or an uninfected control (not recorded which).

This chain joins TRBV6-5 and TRBJ1-6; D gene unclear. CDR1 and CDR2 (germline): MNHEY, SVGAGI. V was clipped by 5 bases and J by 6 bases, with 11 bases between them. The CDR3 is 14 amino acids. CDR3 sequence reads: CASSPQLANSPLHF. The CDR3 region has the DNA TGTGCCAGCAGTCCCCAGTTGGCTAATTCACCCCTCCACTTT.

This clonotype has only a few counts. The genes are TRBV10-1 and TRBJ1-1; the D gene is possibly TRBD1 (6 bases). CDR3 length: 13 amino acids. The V gene lost 3 bases and the J gene lost 5 bases, with 10 bases spanning the gap. Germline V gives CDR1 WNHNN, CDR2 SYGVQD (reference sequence). CDR3 bases: TGCGCCAGCAGTGATTTCAGGGGTACTGAAGCTTTCTTT. It translates to CASSDFRGTEAFF.